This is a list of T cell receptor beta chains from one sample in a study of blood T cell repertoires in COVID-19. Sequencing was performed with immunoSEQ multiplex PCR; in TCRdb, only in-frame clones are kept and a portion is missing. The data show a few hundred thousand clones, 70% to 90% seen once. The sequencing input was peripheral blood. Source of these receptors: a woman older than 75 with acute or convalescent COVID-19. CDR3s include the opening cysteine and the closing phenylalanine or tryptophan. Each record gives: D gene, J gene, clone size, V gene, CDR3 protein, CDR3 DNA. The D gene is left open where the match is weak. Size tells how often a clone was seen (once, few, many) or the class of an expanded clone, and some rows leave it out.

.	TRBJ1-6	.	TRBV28	CASISLRANSPLHF	TGTGCCAGCATCAGTCTCAGGGCCAATTCACCCCTCCACTTT
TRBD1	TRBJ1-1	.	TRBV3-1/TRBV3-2	CASSANRGGTEAFF	TGTGCCAGCAGCGCAAACAGGGGCGGGACTGAAGCTTTCTTT
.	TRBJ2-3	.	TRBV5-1	CASSLVGDSSTDTQYF	TGCGCCAGCAGCTTGGTAGGGGATTCTAGCACAGATACGCAGTATTTT
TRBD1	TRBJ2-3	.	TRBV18	CASSLTIQGSDTQYF	TGTGCCAGCTCACTAACTATACAGGGGTCAGATACGCAGTATTTT
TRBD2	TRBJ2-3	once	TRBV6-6	CASSLRTSGSTDTQYF	TGTGCCAGCAGTCTCAGGACTAGCGGGAGCACAGATACGCAGTATTTT
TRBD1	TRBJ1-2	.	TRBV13	CASSLGGTGYGYTF	TGTGCCAGCAGCTTAGGGGGGACAGGGTACGGCTACACCTTC
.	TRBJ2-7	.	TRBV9	CASSPGGTAGYEQYF	TGTGCCAGCAGCCCCGGCGGGACAGCTGGCTACGAGCAGTACTTC
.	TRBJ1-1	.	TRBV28	CASRLQGNTEAFF	TGTGCCAGCAGGTTACAGGGGAACACTGAAGCTTTCTTT
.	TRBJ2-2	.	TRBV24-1	CATSDPGLGNTGELFF	TGTGCCACCAGTGACCCCGGACTGGGGAACACCGGGGAGCTGTTTTTT
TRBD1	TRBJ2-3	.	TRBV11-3	CASSLGQGSTDTQYF	TGTGCCAGCAGCTTAGGACAGGGCTCCACAGATACGCAGTATTTT
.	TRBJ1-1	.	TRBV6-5	CASTLFTGNTEAFF	TGTGCCAGCACCCTTTTTACAGGGAACACTGAAGCTTTCTTT
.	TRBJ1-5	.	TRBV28	CASSLSPGSSNQPQHF	TGTGCCAGCAGTTTAAGCCCAGGCTCTAGCAATCAGCCCCAGCATTTT
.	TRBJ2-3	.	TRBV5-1	CASSLLGQRHIADTQYF	TGCGCCAGCAGCTTGCTTGGACAGCGCCACATCGCAGATACGCAGTATTTT
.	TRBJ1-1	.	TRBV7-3	CASSLNSGRTEAFF	TGTGCCAGCAGCTTAAACAGCGGGAGGACTGAAGCTTTCTTT
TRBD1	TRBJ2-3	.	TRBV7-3	CASSLYGQGASDTQYF	TGTGCCAGCAGCTTATACGGACAGGGGGCTTCAGATACGCAGTATTTT
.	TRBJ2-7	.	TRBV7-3	CASSSGVGYEQYF	TGTGCCAGCAGCTCCGGGGTAGGGTACGAGCAGTACTTC
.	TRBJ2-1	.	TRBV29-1	CSVEAPMAGTGLNEQFF	TGCAGCGTTGAAGCACCGATGGCAGGAACAGGGCTCAATGAGCAGTTCTTC
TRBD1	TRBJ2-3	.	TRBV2	CASSDPGGGTDTQYF	TGTGCCAGCAGTGACCCAGGGGGCGGCACAGATACGCAGTATTTT
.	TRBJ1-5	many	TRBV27	CASSPNWPNQPQHF	TGTGCCAGCAGCCCCAATTGGCCGAATCAGCCCCAGCATTTT
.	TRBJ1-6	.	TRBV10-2	CASSHPYGSSYNSPLHF	TGCGCCAGCAGCCACCCCTACGGGAGCTCCTATAATTCACCCCTCCACTTT
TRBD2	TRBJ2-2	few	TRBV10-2	CASRDIGTSVTGELFF	TGCGCCAGCAGGGACATTGGGACTAGCGTAACCGGGGAGCTGTTTTTT
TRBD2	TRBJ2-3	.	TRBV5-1	CASSLGVAGGTDTQYF	TGCGCCAGCAGCTTGGGAGTAGCGGGAGGAACAGATACGCAGTATTTT
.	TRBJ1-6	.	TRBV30	CAWSMSSYNSPLHF	TGTGCCTGGAGTATGAGCTCCTATAATTCACCCCTCCACTTT
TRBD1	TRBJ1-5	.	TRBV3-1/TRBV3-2	CASSQTGGGSQPQHF	TGTGCCAGCAGCCAGACAGGGGGTGGTTCACAGCCCCAGCATTTT
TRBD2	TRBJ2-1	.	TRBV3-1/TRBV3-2	CASSQLVSGGADEQFF	TGTGCCAGCAGCCAACTGGTTAGCGGGGGGGCGGATGAGCAGTTCTTC
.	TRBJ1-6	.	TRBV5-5	CASSNYRNSPLHF	TGTGCCAGCAGTAATTACAGGAATTCACCCCTCCACTTT
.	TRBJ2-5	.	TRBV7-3	CASSTSGPPGETQYF	TGTGCCAGCAGCACTTCCGGTCCCCCGGGGGAGACCCAGTACTTC
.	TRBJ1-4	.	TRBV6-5	CAIRFSGDEKLFF	TGTGCCATTCGGTTTTCGGGGGATGAAAAACTGTTTTTT
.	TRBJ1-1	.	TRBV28	CASGPEAFF	TGTGCCAGCGGCCCTGAAGCTTTCTTT
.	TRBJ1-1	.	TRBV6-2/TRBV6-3	CASSYLSLDYTEAFF	TGTGCCAGCAGTTACTTGTCACTTGATTACACTGAAGCTTTCTTT
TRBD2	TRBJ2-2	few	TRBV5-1	CASSLGLAGGNTGELFF	TGCGCCAGCAGCTTGGGACTAGCGGGAGGAAACACCGGGGAGCTGTTTTTT
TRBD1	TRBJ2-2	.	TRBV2	CASRVLPGQGVDTGELFF	TGTGCCAGCAGGGTCTTACCGGGACAGGGTGTGGACACCGGGGAGCTGTTTTTT
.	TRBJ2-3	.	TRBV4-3	CASSQDQLQAQYF	TGCGCCAGCAGCCAAGACCAGCTCCAGGCGCAGTATTTT
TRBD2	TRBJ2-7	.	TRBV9	CASSGSSGGSYEQYF	TGTGCCAGCAGCGGGTCTAGCGGGGGCTCCTACGAGCAGTACTTC
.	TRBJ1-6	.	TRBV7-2	CASSSQARDSPLHF	TGTGCCAGCAGCTCACAGGCTCGGGATTCACCCCTCCACTTT
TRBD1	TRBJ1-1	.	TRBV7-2	CASSLAVVGTGLSSEAFF	TGTGCCAGCAGCTTAGCGGTCGTTGGGACAGGGCTTTCATCTGAAGCTTTCTTT
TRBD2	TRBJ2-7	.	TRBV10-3	CAISGGLAGDGEQYF	TGTGCCATCAGTGGGGGACTAGCGGGAGACGGCGAGCAGTACTTC
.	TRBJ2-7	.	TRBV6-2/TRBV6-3	CASSYSRGGYEQYF	TGTGCCAGCAGTTACTCGCGGGGCGGCTACGAGCAGTACTTC
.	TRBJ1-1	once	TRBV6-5	CASSPSGSDTEAFF	TGTGCCAGCAGTCCGTCCGGGAGCGACACTGAAGCTTTCTTT
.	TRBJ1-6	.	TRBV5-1	CASSPGQGASLLNSPLHF	TGCGCCAGCAGCCCGGGACAAGGGGCCTCCCTGCTAAATTCACCCCTCCACTTT
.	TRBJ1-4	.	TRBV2	CASSEAPRGDEKLFF	TGTGCCAGCAGTGAAGCGCCCAGGGGAGATGAAAAACTGTTTTTT
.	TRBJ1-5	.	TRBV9	CASSVGWRDGQPQHF	TGTGCCAGCAGCGTAGGCTGGAGGGATGGACAGCCCCAGCATTTT
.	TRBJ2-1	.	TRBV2	CASSEGRIVTYNEQFF	TGTGCCAGCAGCGAGGGTCGGATAGTGACCTACAATGAGCAGTTCTTC
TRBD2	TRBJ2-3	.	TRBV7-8	CASSLRTSVRGDTQYF	TGTGCCAGCAGCTTAAGGACTAGCGTCAGAGGAGATACGCAGTATTTT
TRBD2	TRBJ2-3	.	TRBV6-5	CASSYSLAGGPPTQYF	TGTGCCAGCAGTTACTCTCTAGCGGGAGGGCCTCCTACGCAGTATTTT
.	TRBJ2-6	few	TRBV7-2	CASSLGSSGANVLTF	TGTGCCAGCAGCTTAGGTAGCTCTGGGGCCAACGTCCTGACTTTC
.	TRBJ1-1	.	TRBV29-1	CSVEEPQGPSNTEAFF	TGCAGCGTTGAGGAGCCACAGGGACCGTCGAACACTGAAGCTTTCTTT
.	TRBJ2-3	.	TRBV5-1	CASSSGTLSTDTQYF	TGCGCCAGCAGCTCCGGGACATTGAGCACAGATACGCAGTATTTT
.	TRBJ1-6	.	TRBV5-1	CASSSVPSNWGDNSPLHF	TGCGCCAGCAGCTCCGTGCCTTCTAACTGGGGCGATAATTCACCCCTCCACTTT